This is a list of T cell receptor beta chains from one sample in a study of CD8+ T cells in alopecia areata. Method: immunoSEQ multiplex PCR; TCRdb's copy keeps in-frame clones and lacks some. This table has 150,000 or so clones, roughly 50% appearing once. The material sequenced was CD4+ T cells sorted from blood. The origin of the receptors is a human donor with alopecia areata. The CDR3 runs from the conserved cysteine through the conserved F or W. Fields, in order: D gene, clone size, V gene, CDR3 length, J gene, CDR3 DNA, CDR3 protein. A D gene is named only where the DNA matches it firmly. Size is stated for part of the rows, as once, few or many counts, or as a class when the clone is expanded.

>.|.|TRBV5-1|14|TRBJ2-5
TGCGCCAGCAGCTTGGATATGGCAGGGGAGACCCAGTACTTC
CASSLDMAGETQYF
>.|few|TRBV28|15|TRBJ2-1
TGTGCCACCCTCGAGAGGGCACACCCGTACAATGAGCAGTTCTTC
CATLERAHPYNEQFF
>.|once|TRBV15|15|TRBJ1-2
TGTGCCACCAGCAGAGTGTCCGGGGGCCCTAATGGCTACACCTTC
CATSRVSGGPNGYTF
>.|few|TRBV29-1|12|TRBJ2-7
TGCAGCGTTGATCCCGTCGGTAGCGGGCAGTACTTC
CSVDPVGSGQYF
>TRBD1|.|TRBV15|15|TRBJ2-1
TGTGCCACCAGCAAAACAGGGGGCGCCTACAATGGGCAGTTCTTC
CATSKTGGAYNGQFF
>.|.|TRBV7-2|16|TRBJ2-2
TGTGCCAGCAGCTTAGGTGCCGGTCAGGACACCGGGGAGCTGTTTTTT
CASSLGAGQDTGELFF
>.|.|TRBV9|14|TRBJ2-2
TGTGCCAGCGCGGGCGGACTGAACACCGGGGAGCTGTTTTTT
CASAGGLNTGELFF
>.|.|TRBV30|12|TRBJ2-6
TGTGCCTGGAGCTCTGGGGCCAACGTCCTGACTTTC
CAWSSGANVLTF
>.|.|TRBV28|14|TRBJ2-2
TGTGCCAGTACCGGGACACCGGGGATCGGGGAGCTGTTTTTT
CASTGTPGIGELFF
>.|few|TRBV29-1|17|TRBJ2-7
TGCAGCGTTGCCCCGCATGGGACACAAGGAGGGCGGAGCGAGCAGTACTTC
CSVAPHGTQGGRSEQYF
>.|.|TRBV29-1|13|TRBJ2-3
TGCAGCGTTGAAGACCAACTGGCAGATACGCAGTATTTT
CSVEDQLADTQYF
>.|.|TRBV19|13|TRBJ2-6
TGTGCCAGTAGTCCTTCTGGGGCCAACGTCCTGACTTTC
CASSPSGANVLTF
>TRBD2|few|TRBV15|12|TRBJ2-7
TGTGCCACCGGGAAGCGGGAATACGAGCAGTACTTC
CATGKREYEQYF
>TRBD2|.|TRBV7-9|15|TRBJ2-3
TGTGCCAGCAGCTTGCTTAGCGGGGTCACAGATACGCAGTATTTT
CASSLLSGVTDTQYF
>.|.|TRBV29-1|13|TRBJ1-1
TGCAGCGTTGAAGACTCAAGGAGGGTCAAAGCTTTCTTT
CSVEDSRRVKAFF
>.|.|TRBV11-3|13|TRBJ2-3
TGTGCCAGCAGCTTACGGGTCACAGATACGCAGTATTTT
CASSLRVTDTQYF
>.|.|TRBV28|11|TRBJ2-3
TGTGCCAGCAGTTTGCTAGATACGCAGTATTTT
CASSLLDTQYF
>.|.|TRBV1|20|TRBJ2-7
TGCACCAGCAGCCAATCACCAGGGGGCACGGGGGGATACTTAAACTACGAGCAGTACTTC
CTSSQSPGGTGGYLNYEQYF
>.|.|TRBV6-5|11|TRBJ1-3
TGTGCCAGCAGTTACGACAACACCATATATTTT
CASSYDNTIYF
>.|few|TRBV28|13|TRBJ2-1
TGTGCCAGCACCGACGTTTTCGACAATGAGCAGTTCTTC
CASTDVFDNEQFF
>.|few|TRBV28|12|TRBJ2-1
TGTGCCAGCAGTTTCGCGTACAATGAGCAGTTCTTC
CASSFAYNEQFF
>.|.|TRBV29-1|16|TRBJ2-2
TGCAGCGTTGAAGACCGGACAGTGGCGAACACCGGGGAGCTGTTTTTT
CSVEDRTVANTGELFF
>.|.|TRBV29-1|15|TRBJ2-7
TGCAGCGTTGGATTTGGCGGACAAGGTATAAATGAGCAGTACTTC
CSVGFGGQGINEQYF
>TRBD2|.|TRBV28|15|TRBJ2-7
TGTGCCAGCAGTACTCTAGCGGGAGGTACTCACGAGCAGTACTTC
CASSTLAGGTHEQYF
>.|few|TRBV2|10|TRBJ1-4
TGTGCCAGCGGTAATGAAAAACTGTTTTTT
CASGNEKLFF
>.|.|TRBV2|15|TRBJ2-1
TGTGCCAGCAGTAACGACCTAAGCTCCTACAATGAGCAGTTCTTC
CASSNDLSSYNEQFF
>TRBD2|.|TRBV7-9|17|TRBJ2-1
TGTGCCAGCAGCTCTGCTTGGCGGGGGGGAAGTAACAATGAGCAGTTCTTC
CASSSAWRGGSNNEQFF
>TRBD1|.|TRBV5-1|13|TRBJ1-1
TGCGCCAGCAGGTGGGACAGCAACACTGAAGCTTTCTTT
CASRWDSNTEAFF
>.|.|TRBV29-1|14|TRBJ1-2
TGCAGCGCCCTACAGGGACTGGGTAACTATGGCTACACCTTC
CSALQGLGNYGYTF
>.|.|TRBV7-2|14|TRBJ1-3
TGTGCCAGCAGCTTACGCTTGACTGGAAACACCATATATTTT
CASSLRLTGNTIYF
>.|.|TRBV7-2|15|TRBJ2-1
TGTGCCAGCAGCTTTACTAGTCCAGGCGTCGGTGAGCAGTTCTTC
CASSFTSPGVGEQFF
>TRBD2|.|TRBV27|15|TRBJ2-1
TGTGCCAGCAGTTCCCGGACTAGCGGGAGTCCTGAGCAGTTCTTC
CASSSRTSGSPEQFF
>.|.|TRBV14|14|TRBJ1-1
TGTGCCAGCGGGTGGACACTCCAAGGCGCTGAAGCTTTCTTT
CASGWTLQGAEAFF
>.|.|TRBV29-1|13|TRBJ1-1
TGCAGCGCCTGGGTCTCCAGGAACACTGAAGCTTTCTTT
CSAWVSRNTEAFF
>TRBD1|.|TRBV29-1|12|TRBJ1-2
TGCAGCGTGACAGGGACGAACTATGGCTACACCTTC
CSVTGTNYGYTF
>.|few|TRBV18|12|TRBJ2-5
TGTGCCAGCTCACTGGACGAAGAGACCCAGTACTTC
CASSLDEETQYF
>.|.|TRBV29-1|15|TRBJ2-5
TGCAGCGTGAAGAGGACCAGGGTACCTCAAGAGACCCAGTACTTC
CSVKRTRVPQETQYF
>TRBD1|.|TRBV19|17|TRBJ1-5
TGTGCCAGTAGTCCATTCGGAAGACAGGGCTTTGATCAGCCCCAGCATTTT
CASSPFGRQGFDQPQHF
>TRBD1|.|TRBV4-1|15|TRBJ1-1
TGCGCCAGCAGCCAAGCCTACAGGGGTAGGACTGAAGCTTTCTTT
CASSQAYRGRTEAFF
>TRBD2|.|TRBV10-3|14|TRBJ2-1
TGTGCCATCAGTGAGCTTAGCGGGACGTATGAGCAGTTCTTC
CAISELSGTYEQFF
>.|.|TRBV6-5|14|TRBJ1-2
TGTGCCAGCAGTTTGGGTGCAGGGAACTATGGCTACACCTTC
CASSLGAGNYGYTF
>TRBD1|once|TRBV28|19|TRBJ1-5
TGTGCCAGCACCACCCCCTCCCGACAGGGGCTCGGAGGCAATCAGCCCCAGCATTTT
CASTTPSRQGLGGNQPQHF
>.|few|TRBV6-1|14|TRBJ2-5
TGTGCCAGCATCAAAAGGGGTACGGGAGAGACCCAGTACTTC
CASIKRGTGETQYF
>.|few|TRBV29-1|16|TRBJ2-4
TGCAGCGTCCGGGCGGGAAGAGTAGGGGCCAAAAACATTCAGTACTTC
CSVRAGRVGAKNIQYF
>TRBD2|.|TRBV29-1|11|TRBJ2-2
TGCAGCGGCGGGGGTCCCGGGGAGCTGTTTTTT
CSGGGPGELFF
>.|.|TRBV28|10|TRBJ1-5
TGTGCCAGCAGTTATCAGCCCCAGCATTTT
CASSYQPQHF
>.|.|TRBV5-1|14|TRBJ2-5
TGCGCCAGCAGCTTGGAACGAAGGGGGGAGACCCAGTACTTC
CASSLERRGETQYF
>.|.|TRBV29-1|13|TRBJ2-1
TGCAGCGGACGGACCTCCGGGATAAATGAGCAGTTCTTC
CSGRTSGINEQFF
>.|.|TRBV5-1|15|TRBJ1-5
TGCGCCAGCAGCTTGTATGGAGGGTCGGATCAGCCCCAGCATTTT
CASSLYGGSDQPQHF
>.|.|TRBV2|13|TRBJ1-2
TGTGCCAGCACCTCGGGGCACGGCTATGGCTACACCTTC
CASTSGHGYGYTF